This T cell receptor beta chain appears in the sequencing data of a study of blood T cell repertoires in COVID-19. CDR3 size: 18 residues. V was trimmed by 1 base and J by 7 bases, leaving 20 bases between them. CDR1 is LGHNA, CDR2 YSLEER, per germline. Authors' methods: Amplification of reference gene primers was used by the study to estimate nucleated cell counts. Clones were sequenced by immunoSEQ multiplex PCR, and TCRdb holds only the in-frame ones, with some missing. V and J calls and clone size are as listed in that table; D and trimming were resolved from the DNA. The sample yields some 260,000 clones, approximately 90% seen once.

The clonotype was recovered from a man younger than 30 with active or convalescent COVID-19. J is TRBJ1-6 and V is TRBV4-3, with D possibly matching TRBD1 (6 bases). What was sequenced was peripheral blood. The CDR3 reads CASSQVHQGSSPNSPLHF. CDR3 bases: TGCGCCAGCAGCCAAGTGCATCAGGGGTCCAGTCCCAATTCACCCCTCCACTTT.